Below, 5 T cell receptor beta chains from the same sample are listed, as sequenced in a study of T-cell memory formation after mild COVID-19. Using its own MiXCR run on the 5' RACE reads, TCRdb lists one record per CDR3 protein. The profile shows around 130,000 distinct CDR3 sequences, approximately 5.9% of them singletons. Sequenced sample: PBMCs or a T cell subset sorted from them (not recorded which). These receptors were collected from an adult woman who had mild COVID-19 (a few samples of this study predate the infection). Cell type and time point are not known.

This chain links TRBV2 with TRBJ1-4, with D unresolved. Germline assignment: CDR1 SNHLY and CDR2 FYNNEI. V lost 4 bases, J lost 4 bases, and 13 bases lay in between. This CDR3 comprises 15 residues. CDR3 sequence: CASSAGGVLNEKLFF. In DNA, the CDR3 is TGTGCCAGCAGTGCGGGCGGGGTGCTTAATGAAAAACTGTTTTTT.

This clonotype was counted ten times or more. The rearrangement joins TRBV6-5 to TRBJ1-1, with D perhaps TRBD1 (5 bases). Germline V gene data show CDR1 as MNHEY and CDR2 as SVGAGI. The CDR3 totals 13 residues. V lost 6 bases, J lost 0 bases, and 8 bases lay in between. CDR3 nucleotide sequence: TGTGCCAGCAGCCGACAGCTGAACACTGAAGCTTTCTTT. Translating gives CASSRQLNTEAFF.

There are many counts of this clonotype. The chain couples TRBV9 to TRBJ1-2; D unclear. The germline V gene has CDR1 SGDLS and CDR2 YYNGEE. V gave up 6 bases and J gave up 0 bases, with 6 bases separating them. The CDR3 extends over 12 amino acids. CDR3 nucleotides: TGTGCCAGCACTGCCACTAACTATGGCTACACCTTC. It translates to CASTATNYGYTF.

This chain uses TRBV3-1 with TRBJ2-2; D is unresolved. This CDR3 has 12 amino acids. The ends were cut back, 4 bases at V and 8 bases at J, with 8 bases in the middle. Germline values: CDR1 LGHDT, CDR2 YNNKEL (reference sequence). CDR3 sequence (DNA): TGTGCCAGCAGCCTCCCCCGGGGGGAGCTGTTTTTT. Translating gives CASSLPRGELFF.

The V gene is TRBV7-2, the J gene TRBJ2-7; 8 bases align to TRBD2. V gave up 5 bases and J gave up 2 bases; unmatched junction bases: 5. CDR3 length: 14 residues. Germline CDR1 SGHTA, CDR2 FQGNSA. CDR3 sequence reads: CASSPSGSPYEQYF. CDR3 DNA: TGTGCCAGCAGCCCAAGCGGGAGTCCCTACGAGCAGTACTTC.